The clone carrying this T cell receptor beta chain turned up a few times. The antigen is not known. The same CDR3 also results from other DNA sequences found in this sample. This specimen comes from a study of metastatic and nonmetastatic thyroid tumors. Study summary: Samples came from malignant and benign thyroid patients, and repertoires were compared across blood and tumor or nodule tissue.

CDR1 MNHNS and CDR2 SASEGT come from the germline V gene. CDR3 length: 15 residues. V dropped 1 base and J dropped 3; count of bases not matched to a gene: 0. Ahead of thyroid surgery, no patient had received treatment of any kind. Original handling: Clinicopathological groups supplied CDR3 differences that were used to build a distant-metastasis classifier for papillary thyroid cancer. Via MiXCR, TCRdb re-called the PCR reads. V and J calls and clone size were set by TCRdb, not the authors. The sample has roughly 50,000 clones, roughly a fifth seen once. Study-wide results and caveats: Within blood and tumor, benign nodules reportedly had significantly lower TCR beta diversity than malignant thyroid tumors did.

The chain links TRBV6-1 to TRBJ2-7; 13 nucleotides align to TRBD2. This sequence was found in a male donor with papillary thyroid cancer or a benign thyroid nodule (not recorded which). Some clones in this sample may be carry-over from other donors' samples. Sequencing was carried out using blood. DNA for the CDR3: TGTGCCAGCAGTGAAGGGACTAGCGGGAGCTACGAGCAGTACTTC. Amino acids: CASSEGTSGSYEQYF.